This TCR beta chain was documented in a study of T cell responses to AZD1222 COVID-19 vaccine (dated by TCRdb to about 2021). Study-wide context: TCR sequencing covered roughly 230 trial participants: some 210 given two doses of AZD1222 and about 26 given two doses of MenACWY control vaccine. Trial participants were enrolled by age into 18-55, 56-69 and 70-plus year subgroups, with about 150, 28 and 57 TCR-sequenced participants respectively. Study-wide findings and limitations: Nearly half of unique spike-specific TCRs reportedly recognized epitopes outside regions mutated in the B.1.351 and B.1.1.7 variants. The whole spike protein was spanned by vaccine-associated CD4 TCRs, and dominant responses were seen in regions 160-218 and 743-854. Because no samples from the day 14 peak response were available, repertoires could be characterized only after the peak T cell response. Most participants were white British and females outnumbered males, and the authors suggested that clonal diversity may have been underestimated. A significant rise in spike-specific TCR breadth and depth was observed after two AZD1222 doses relative to day 0 and relative to MenACWY recipients. The 56-69-year group was small, and its depth increase did not reach significance, likely because of low power. Conclusions about previously exposed vaccinees are limited because only six or seven AZD1222 recipients were SARS-CoV-2 seropositive at baseline.

For this clone: What this receptor recognizes is not known. Base-call qualities are not available, and no considerably larger clone is one nucleotide away.

The CDR3 regions of human TCRbeta chains were subjected to immunosequencing. Turning to the authors' computational methods: Repertoire TCRs were matched against a reference library of SARS-CoV-2-specific TCRs generated with the MIRA antigen-specificity platform. Breadth was defined as the fraction of unique TCRs that were SARS-CoV-2-associated. Depth was defined as the fraction of total T cells that were SARS-CoV-2-associated. Using the MIRA data, each spike-specific TCR was assigned both to the spike region to which the TCR was reactive and to a CD4 or CD8 class. Log10-transformed breadth and depth values were compared by one-way ANOVA with Sidak's multiple comparisons tests. As stored in TCRdb, this immuneACCESS dataset retains in-frame rearrangements with V and J assigned. A fraction of the clones does not appear; measured against another copy, unresolved V genes explain less than half of the discrepancy, and the remainder lacks a known reason. V and J calls and clone size follow that table, whereas D and trimming were derived from the DNA. The sample data list about 140,000 clones, and about 91% of these were observed just once. Of the sample, about 3.8% is held by the ten largest clones.

From a lookup of the germline V gene, CDR1 and CDR2 are MDHEN and SYDVKM. Including cysteine and phenylalanine, the CDR3 has 15 amino acids. Only CDR3 DNA remains: 45 bases, in frame from the first base. V loses 3 bases at its end and J loses 4 bases; junction bases beyond the gene matches: 8. This sample's time point label indicates: about 28 days (+/-7) after the second vaccine dose. AZD1222 recipients given second doses at about 4 weeks or at about 12 weeks were pooled, since spike-specific TCR depth and breadth were not found to differ between the two schedules. Samples from vaccinated people were obtained from the UK trials COV001 and COV002, which included a single-blind randomized controlled phase 2/3 trial of AZD1222 (ChAdOx1 nCoV-19) in healthy adults. For TCRbeta chain sequencing, PBMC samples from trial participants were taken at day 0 and at day 28 after the second dose.

This chain joins TRBV28 to TRBJ2-7, and TRBD2 matches 8 of the central bases. The specimen comprised peripheral blood, sampled 28 days after the second AZD1222 dose. The TCR was taken from an adult who received the AZD1222 COVID-19 vaccine. For the CDR3, the sequence is CASSLDREGQYEQYF. The sequenced DNA: TGTGCCAGCAGTTTGGACCGGGAGGGTCAGTACGAGCAGTACTTC. The full variable domain, completed from the reference TRBV28 and TRBJ2-7 proteins outside the CDR3, reads DVKVTQSSRYLVKRTGEKVFLECVQDMDHENMFWYRQDPGLGLRLIYFSYDVKMKEKGDIPEGYSVSREKKERFSLILESASTNQTSMYLCASSLDREGQYEQYFGPGTRLTVT.